This paragraph covers one T cell receptor beta chain sequence. It has no known antigen specificity. Per-base qualities were not stored, and no clone one base away is much larger. The sample comes from a study of cytomegalovirus exposure and HLA in healthy donors (TCRdb year 2017). For the study in its entirety: According to an earlier analysis of a few hundred of the donors, some 170 million T cells yielded over 90 million unique TCR beta sequences and 250 to 350 Gb of sequence data. Among the approximately 400 genotyped donors, around 81% belonged to the genetic ancestry cluster associated with self-reported Caucasian donors. Genome-wide SNP genotypes for about three fifths of the roughly 700 donors were used in a later genetic analysis, which treated that subset as a discovery cohort. To predict cytomegalovirus infection status, the study brought together high-throughput TCR immunosequencing, statistical association of individual TCRs with disease status, and machine learning. Across 300 to 400 genotyped donors of the cohort, an average of approximately 240,000 unique TCR beta nucleotide sequences per donor were sequenced, and approximately 17% of those sequences were non-productive. Using immunosequencing, the study profiled T cell repertoires from 500 to 800 subjects and related those repertoires to cytomegalovirus serostatus. An earlier analysis of approximately 630 of the donors applied high-throughput TCR beta sequencing to assess whether each TCR beta V gene segment acted as functional or pseudogenic. Class I and class II HLA loci were covered by the typing at four-digit resolution. A later analysis re-examined previously published TCR beta repertoires from about 670 donors and added high-resolution HLA genotyping to investigate patterns of TCR occurrence. The number of donors typed differed by locus, with about 629-630 for A, B, C, DRB1 and DQB1, over 500 for DQA1, 600 to 610 for DPA1, and 400 to 490 for DPB1. Because of strong linkage in the cohort, roughly five DR-DQ haplotypes were treated as single units for association and clustering. Besides the first cohort of 500 to 700 subjects, a separate validation cohort made up of over 100 different subjects was used. All discovery cohort repertoires had been generated on a single sequencing platform. Roughly 320 gigabases of sequencing data and around 85 million unique TCR sequences made up an early release that covered over 550 HLA-typed donors. Donor age, sex, ethnicity and CMV serostatus were collected together with the repertoire data. The study was designed to test whether signatures of past pathogen exposure could be identified by cataloging public T cell receptors. The later analysis used no new phenotypic data to find candidate immune exposures, relying instead on TCR beta sequences and their occurrence across donors. General study outcomes and caveats: Cytomegalovirus status was reported to be diagnosed by the classifier with high specificity and sensitivity in both the original and validation cohorts. Presence/absence analyses assumed roughly uniform sequencing depth across donors, an assumption that may not hold. A total of roughly 160 TCR beta chains were listed by the study as associated with cytomegalovirus. Broadly in line with IMGT annotations, most TCR beta V segments showed up in productive rearrangements about 90% or about 30% of the time in an earlier analysis of several hundred of the donors. According to a later analysis, most CMV-associated TCR beta chains appeared to be HLA-restricted, and the HLA associations seemed to be driven largely by CMV exposure. Across donors, most TCR sequences were observed very rarely, whereas some public TCRs were present in many individuals. Because HLA typing was unavailable for some donors at each locus, only the typed subset was used in association tests. Correlated functional status among segregating V segments might reflect linkage disequilibrium, but an unknown experimental factor could not be ruled out. CMV serostatus was the only immune exposure information available for the cohort. The authors suggested that the approach could potentially be extended to other disease states and immunological phenotypes. In a later genetic analysis, fewer N-insertions in productive TCRs were reported among donors in an Asian-associated ancestry cluster than the roughly 700-donor mean. A group of highly shared sequence variants was considered likely to be a technical artifact of the sequencing pipeline. Strong co-occurrence of HLA alleles, especially DR and DQ, made assigning TCR associations to individual alleles difficult. A later analysis associated about 16,000 TCR beta sequences with specific HLA alleles at a false discovery rate of 0.05. In a later analysis, the rate of TCR association differed among HLA loci, with DRB1 alleles having the most associated TCRs and HLA-C alleles having the fewest. A further reported finding was that TCR beta sequences accurately predicted the HLA-A and HLA-B alleles for most subjects in the first cohort. Because counts were too low, about 17 rarely observed V segments, including chromosome 9 orphons, were excluded from the earlier analysis of about 500 of the donors. In a later analysis, HLA-associated TCR beta chains were found to be more clonally expanded and to have lower generation probabilities than equally common non-associated chains. In a later genetic analysis, a missense DCLRE1C variant was associated with V-gene and J-gene trimming of TCR beta chains, and the association was replicated in an independent cohort. A later analysis reported that several top co-occurrence clusters appeared linked to parvovirus B19, influenza, CMV and Epstein-Barr virus. In vitro tests confirmed that three of the cytomegalovirus-associated TCR beta chains recognize cytomegalovirus antigens. Only TCR beta chains were sequenced in this cohort, and the absence of alpha or paired-chain data limited detectable features. The 87-base-pair reads could not distinguish some IMGT-functional V segments, including TRBV6-2 and TRBV6-3, so those segments were excluded.

From the germline V gene (reference sequence), CDR1 is LNHDA and CDR2 is SQIVND. V drops 2 bases and J drops 11 bases, leaving 25 bases in between. Counted from cysteine to phenylalanine, this CDR3 has 17 amino acids. Of the read, only the CDR3 DNA is kept; its 51 bases are in frame from base 1. The cohort consisted of hundreds of healthy bone marrow donors. Cohort members were all nominally healthy when sampled, although unrecorded immune exposures were likely present. The donor was CMV seronegative and was included in the group of a few hundred seronegative cohort members. Every donor gave a peripheral blood sample, and the peripheral blood mononuclear cells from that sample were used for TCR beta sequencing. The Qiagen DNeasy Blood Extraction Kit was used to extract genomic DNA from the blood cell samples. Library preparation used the immunoSEQ multiplex PCR assay. For the multiplex PCR, a mixture combining 60 forward primers for TCR Vbeta segments and 13 reverse primers for TCR Jbeta segments was used. The CDR3 region of rearranged TCR beta genes was amplified from genomic DNA with a multiplex PCR assay. The Illumina HiSeq System was used to sequence the amplified TCR beta libraries as 87-base-pair reads. The study's processing was this. Across the 666 repertoires, a later analysis counted roughly 77 million unique TCR beta chains, 9.5 million to 12 million of which were shared by at least two donors. Raw reads were error-corrected and collapsed into unique sequences with a nearest-neighbor algorithm that merged closely related sequences to remove PCR and sequencing errors. To assign V, D and J gene segments, CDR3 sequences were aligned to IMGT reference sequences. For a sequence to be retained, a match of at least six nucleotides to both a V gene segment and a J gene segment was required. Rearrangements were called productive when the CDR3 lacked stop codons and stayed in frame with V and J; all others were non-productive. Following IMGT convention, CDR3 was defined as the stretch from the second conserved V-encoded cysteine to the conserved J-encoded phenylalanine. The earlier analysis of about 590 of the donors excluded sequences that lacked an unambiguous match to a single V gene segment. An earlier analysis of 587 of the donors classified V segments as functional when productive rearrangements were above 56.7% and as segregating when the standard deviation between donors was above 5%. A statistical classification framework was built for diagnosing cytomegalovirus status from the catalog of TCR beta chain sequences. V and J gene assignment, in a later analysis, came from comparing TCR nucleotide sequences with IMGT/GENE-DB human TR gene sequences. A later analysis assigned CDR3 sequences and most-parsimonious VDJ recombination scenarios with the TCRdist pipeline. A later analysis defined each TCR beta chain by its CDR3 amino acid sequence plus V-gene family, and excluded reads lacking a unique V-gene family. A later analysis removed 450 to 600 highly shared, low-generation-probability nucleotide sequences to deal with suspected cross-contamination and a sequencing artifact. In a later analysis, a clonal expansion index for each public chain was calculated from normalized within-repertoire ranks of inferred template counts. In a later analysis, generation probabilities were computed using a VDJ recombination model fitted to out-of-frame rearrangements, and the results were checked against IGoR. In a later analysis, TCR-TCR, TCR-HLA and TCR-CMV co-occurrence was scored with hypergeometric tests, and a repertoire-size bias correction was applied to TCR pairs. A later analysis estimated false discovery rates by permuting HLA or CMV assignments 20 times. In a later analysis, co-occurring TCRs were grouped using DBSCAN, and TCRdist sequence similarity was added for clustering within HLA-allele-positive subsets. For co-occurrence clustering, repertoires with fewer than 30,000 or more than 120,000 public chains were excluded, along with a handful of repertoires with anomalous nucleotide sharing. TCRdb stores this immuneACCESS table with in-frame sequences only. Part of the clones is absent; in the studies checked, under half of the shortfall reflects unresolved V genes, and no reason is known for the rest. V, J and clone size were drawn from that table, and D and trimming were deduced from the DNA. In all, the sample holds about 190,000 clones, and 81% of those were seen once. The ten largest clones add up to 1.5% to 2% of the sample.

This chain is built from TRBV19 and TRBJ1-5; the best D guess is TRBD1, with 5 bases matching. The sequence was collected from a young man in good health and CMV-seronegative. Sequencing was performed on PBMCs. CDR3 protein: CASSIPPRDSYTSAQHF. The nucleotide sequence reads as follows: TGTGCCAGTAGTATACCCCCCAGAGACAGTTACACCTCAGCCCAGCATTTT.